The 7 T cell receptor beta chains reported below all come from one sample, sequenced in a study of blood T cell repertoires in COVID-19. Profiling relied on immunoSEQ multiplex PCR, and the TCRdb table lists in-frame clones only, not all of them. This repertoire shows about 180,000 clones, approximately 87% found once; its top ten account for around 21%. The source material was peripheral blood. The receptors here all came from a man aged 65 to 85 with active or convalescent COVID-19.

V usage is TRBV7-6 and J usage is TRBJ1-5; D ambiguous. Trimming removed 1 base from V and 4 bases from J, with 11 bases in between. Germline V gene data show CDR1 as SGHVS and CDR2 as FNYEAQ. CDR3 length equals 15 residues. The DNA of the CDR3 is TGTGCCAGCAGCTTAGGGGCCGGAAAAAATCAGCCCCAGCATTTT. Protein: CASSLGAGKNQPQHF.

This clone was picked up a small number of times. The chain recombines TRBV27 with TRBJ2-1; D might be TRBD2 (6 bases). V was clipped by 7 bases and J by 4 bases, with 20 bases between them. This CDR3 region has 16 residues. Germline V gene lookup returns CDR1 MNHEY and CDR2 SMNVEV (reference sequence). The CDR3 bases are TGTGCCAGCACCTCCGGGGGTGGACTACGATACAATGAGCAGTTCTTC. This sequence encodes CASTSGGGLRYNEQFF.

The chain is built from TRBV6-1 and TRBJ2-7; D may be TRBD2 (5 bases). CDR1 is MNHNS and CDR2 is SASEGT in the germline V gene. The CDR3 contains 14 residues. Trimming stripped 5 bases from V and 12 bases from J, with 23 bases between. The CDR3 DNA reads TGTGCCAGCAGTCGGGGAGACGGATCACATCCCCTGTACTTC. Protein product: CASSRGDGSHPLYF.

The V call is TRBV11-2, the J call TRBJ1-1; the D gene is possibly TRBD1 (5 bases). Germline CDR1 and CDR2: SGHAT and FQNNGV. This CDR3 spans 14 amino acids. V dropped 1 base and J dropped 3 bases, with 9 bases sitting between them. CDR3 loop: CASSLAQGDTEAFF. CDR3 in DNA: TGTGCCAGCAGCTTAGCTCAGGGCGACACTGAAGCTTTCTTT. The full variable domain, with the rest looked up from reference TRBV11-2 and TRBJ1-1, is EAGVAQSPRYKIIEKRQSVAFWCNPISGHATLYWYQQILGQGPKLLIQFQNNGVVDDSQLPKDRFSAERLKGVDSTLKIQPAKLEDSAVYLCASSLAQGDTEAFFGQGTRLTVV.

This clone appeared once. The gene calls are TRBV27 and TRBJ1-5, with TRBD1 matching 8 bases. Germline V gives CDR1 MNHEY, CDR2 SMNVEV (reference sequence). This CDR3 contains 13 residues. Trimming took 6 bases from V and 7 from J; bases not matched to a gene: 5. In DNA form, the CDR3 reads TGTGCCAGCAGAGGACAGGGCAGCCAGCCCCAGCATTTT. As protein: CASRGQGSQPQHF.

The chain recombines TRBV6-4 with TRBJ1-1; TRBD1 aligns across 8 bases. Germline loops: CDR1 MRHNA, CDR2 SNTAGT. The CDR3 is made up of 13 amino acids. The ends lost 5 bases at V and 5 bases at J; junction bases unmatched: 4. This CDR3 is CASSSTGGTEAFF. The DNA of the CDR3 is TGTGCCAGCAGTTCCACAGGGGGAACTGAAGCTTTCTTT.

The genes are TRBV19 and TRBJ1-1; TRBD1 aligns across 7 bases. With V trimmed by 4 bases and J by 0 bases, 2 bases remained unmatched. Looked up from germline, CDR1 is LNHDA and CDR2 is SQIVND (reference sequence). The CDR3 sequence is 14 residues long. The CDR3 DNA is TGTGCCAGTAGTAGAACAGGGGTGAACACTGAAGCTTTCTTT. Protein: CASSRTGVNTEAFF.